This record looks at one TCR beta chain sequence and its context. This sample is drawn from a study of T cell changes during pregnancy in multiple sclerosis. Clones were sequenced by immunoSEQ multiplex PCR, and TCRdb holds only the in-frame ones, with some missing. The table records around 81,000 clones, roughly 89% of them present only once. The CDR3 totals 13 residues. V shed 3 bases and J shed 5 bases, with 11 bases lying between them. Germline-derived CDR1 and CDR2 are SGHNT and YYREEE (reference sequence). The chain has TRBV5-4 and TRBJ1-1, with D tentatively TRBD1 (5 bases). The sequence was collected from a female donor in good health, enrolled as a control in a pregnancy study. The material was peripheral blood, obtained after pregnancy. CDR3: CASSWRGVTEAFF. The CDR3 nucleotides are TGTGCCAGCAGCTGGAGGGGCGTGACTGAAGCTTTCTTT.